The TCR beta chain under discussion was sequenced for a study of T cell responses to AZD1222 COVID-19 vaccine. Findings of the study overall: There were repertoire samples only from the period after the peak T cell response.

V was clipped by 0 bases and J by 7 bases; unmatched bases: 12. Germline-derived CDR1 and CDR2 are SGDLS and YYNGEE. The CDR3 loop spans 16 amino acids. Sequencing was performed with immunoSEQ multiplex PCR; in TCRdb, only in-frame clones are kept and a portion is missing. Among 150,000 to 200,000 clones listed, 92% were seen once. As regards this clone: Its antigen is undetermined.

V usage is TRBV9 and J usage is TRBJ2-7; 8 bases are shared with TRBD1. The specimen was peripheral blood, collected 28 days after the second AZD1222 dose. The receptor comes from an adult who received the AZD1222 COVID-19 vaccine. As DNA, the CDR3 is TGTGCCAGCAGCGTAGGGTCGGGACAGGTCATAATAGAGCAGTACTTC. Protein sequence: CASSVGSGQVIIEQYF.